A single T cell receptor (beta chain) is shown here with its context. This sample was included in a study of T cell responses to AZD1222 COVID-19 vaccine. The table came from immunoSEQ multiplex PCR; TCRdb's copy has only in-frame clones and leaves some out. Here the sample spans 57,000 or so clones, about four fifths being singletons. The source material was peripheral blood, sampled 28 days after the second AZD1222 dose. This clonotype was obtained from an adult who received the AZD1222 COVID-19 vaccine.

In nucleotides, the CDR3 is TGTGCCAGTAGTTGGCAGGGCGCGGAAAACACCGGGGAGCTGTTTTTT. Residues: CASSWQGAENTGELFF. The gene calls are TRBV19 and TRBJ2-2, with D perhaps TRBD1 (5 bases). CDR3 length equals 16 residues. CDR1 is LNHDA and CDR2 is SQIVND in the germline V gene (reference sequence). Trimming stripped 5 bases from V and 2 bases from J, with 15 bases between. Based on the CDR3 plus reference TRBV19 and TRBJ2-2, the full variable domain is DGGITQSPKYLFRKEGQNVTLSCEQNLNHDAMYWYRQDPGQGLRLIYYSQIVNDFQKGDIAEGYSVSREKKESFPLTVTSAQKNPTAFYLCASSWQGAENTGELFFGEGSRLTVL.